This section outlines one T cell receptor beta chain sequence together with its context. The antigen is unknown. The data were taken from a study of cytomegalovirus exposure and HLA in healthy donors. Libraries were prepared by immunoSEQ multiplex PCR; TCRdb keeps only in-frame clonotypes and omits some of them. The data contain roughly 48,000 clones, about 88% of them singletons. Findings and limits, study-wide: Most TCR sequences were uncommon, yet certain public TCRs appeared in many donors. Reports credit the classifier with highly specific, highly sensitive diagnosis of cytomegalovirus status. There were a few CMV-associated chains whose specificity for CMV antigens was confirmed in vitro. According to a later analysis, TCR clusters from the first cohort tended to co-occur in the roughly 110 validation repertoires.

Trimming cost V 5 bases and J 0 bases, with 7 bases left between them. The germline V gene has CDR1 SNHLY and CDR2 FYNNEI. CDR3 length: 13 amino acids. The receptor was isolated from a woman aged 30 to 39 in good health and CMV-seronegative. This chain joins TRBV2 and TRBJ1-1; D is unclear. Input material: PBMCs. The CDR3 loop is CASSTKVNTEAFF. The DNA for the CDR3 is TGTGCCAGCAGTACTAAGGTGAACACTGAAGCTTTCTTT.